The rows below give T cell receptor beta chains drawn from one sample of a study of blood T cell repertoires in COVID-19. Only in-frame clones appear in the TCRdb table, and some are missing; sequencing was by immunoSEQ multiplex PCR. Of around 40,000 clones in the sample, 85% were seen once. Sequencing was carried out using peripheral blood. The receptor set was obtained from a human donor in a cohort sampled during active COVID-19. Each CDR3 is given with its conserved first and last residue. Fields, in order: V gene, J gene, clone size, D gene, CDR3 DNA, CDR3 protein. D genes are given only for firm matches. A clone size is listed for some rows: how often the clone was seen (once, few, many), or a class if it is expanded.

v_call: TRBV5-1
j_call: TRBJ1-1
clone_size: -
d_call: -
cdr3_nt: TGCGCCAGCAGCTTGGGTCTTATACGAGGGACTGAAGCTTTCTTT
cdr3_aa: CASSLGLIRGTEAFF

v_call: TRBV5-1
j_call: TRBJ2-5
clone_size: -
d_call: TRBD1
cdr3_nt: TGCGCCAGCAGCTTGGGTGTTGGGACAGGGGGCCAAGAGACCCAGTACTTC
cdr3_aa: CASSLGVGTGGQETQYF

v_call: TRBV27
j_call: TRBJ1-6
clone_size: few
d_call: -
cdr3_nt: TGTGCCAGCAGTTTTCCGCAGGGGAATTCACCCCTCCACTTT
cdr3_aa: CASSFPQGNSPLHF

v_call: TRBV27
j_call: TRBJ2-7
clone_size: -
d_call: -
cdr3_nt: TGTGCCAGCAGGCAAACAGACGCCAGCTCCTACGAGCAGTACTTC
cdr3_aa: CASRQTDASSYEQYF

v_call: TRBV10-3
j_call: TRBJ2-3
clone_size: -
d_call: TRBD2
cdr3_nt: TGTGCCATCTCCGCGGGAGGGACCCCAGATACGCAGTATTTT
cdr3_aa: CAISAGGTPDTQYF

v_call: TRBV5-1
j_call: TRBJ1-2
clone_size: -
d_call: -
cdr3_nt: TGCGCCAGCAGCTTTGGGGGGGCTAGTCCCTCCTATGGCTACACCTTC
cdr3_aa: CASSFGGASPSYGYTF

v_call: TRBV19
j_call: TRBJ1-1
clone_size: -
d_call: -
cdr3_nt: TGTGCCAGTAGCGGGACACCGAACACTGAAGCTTTCTTT
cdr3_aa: CASSGTPNTEAFF

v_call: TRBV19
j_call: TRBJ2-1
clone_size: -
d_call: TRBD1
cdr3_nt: TGTGCCACTCTAGACAGGGTTTCTCACAATGAGCAGTTCTTC
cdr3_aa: CATLDRVSHNEQFF

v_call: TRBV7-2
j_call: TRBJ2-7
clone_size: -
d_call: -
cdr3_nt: TGTGCCAGCAGCTCGTGGAACCAGGGAAACGAGCAGTACTTC
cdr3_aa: CASSSWNQGNEQYF

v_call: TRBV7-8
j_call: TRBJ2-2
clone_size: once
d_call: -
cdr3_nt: TGTGCCAGCAGCTTCCTAACGAACACCGGGGAGCTGTTTTTT
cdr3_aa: CASSFLTNTGELFF

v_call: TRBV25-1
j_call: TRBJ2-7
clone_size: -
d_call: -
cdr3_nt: TGTGCCAGCAGTTTTACAGGCTACGAGCAGTACTTC
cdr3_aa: CASSFTGYEQYF

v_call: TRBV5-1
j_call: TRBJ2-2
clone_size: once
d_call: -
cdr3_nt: TGCGCCAGCAGCACCGGACAAACGAACACCGGGGAGCTGTTTTTT
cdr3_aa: CASSTGQTNTGELFF

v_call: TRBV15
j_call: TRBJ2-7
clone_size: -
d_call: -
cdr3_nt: TGTGCCACCAGCAGAGAACAGGCGGCCGGCTACGAGCAGTACTTC
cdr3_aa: CATSREQAAGYEQYF

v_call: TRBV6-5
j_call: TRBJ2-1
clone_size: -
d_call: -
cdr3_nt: TGTGCCAGCCGAGGCGGACTGTTGTTGGACAATGAGCAGTTCTTC
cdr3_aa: CASRGGLLLDNEQFF

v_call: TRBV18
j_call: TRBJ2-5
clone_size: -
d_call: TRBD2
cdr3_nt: TGTGCCAGCTCAAGGACTAGCGGGAATAGGGAGACCCAGTACTTC
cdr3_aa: CASSRTSGNRETQYF

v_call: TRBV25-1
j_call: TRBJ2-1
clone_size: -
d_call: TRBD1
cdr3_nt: TGTGCCAGCAGTCCCGGACAGGGAACCTACAATGAGCAGTTCTTC
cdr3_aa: CASSPGQGTYNEQFF

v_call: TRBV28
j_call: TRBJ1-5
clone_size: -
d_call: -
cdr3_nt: TGTGCCAGCAGTGGAGGGGCTCACAGGAATCAGCCCCAGCATTTT
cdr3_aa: CASSGGAHRNQPQHF

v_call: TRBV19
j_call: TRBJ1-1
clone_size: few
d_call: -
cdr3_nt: TGTGCCAGTAGTAACACAGCAGTCTCAGAAGCTTTCTTT
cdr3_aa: CASSNTAVSEAFF

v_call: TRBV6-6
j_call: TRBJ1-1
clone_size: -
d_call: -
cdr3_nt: TGTGCCAGCAGTTACACAGACATGCTGAACAGTGAAGCTTTCTTT
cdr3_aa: CASSYTDMLNSEAFF

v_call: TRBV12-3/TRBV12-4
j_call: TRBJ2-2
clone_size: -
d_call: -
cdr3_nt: TGTGCCAGCAGTTTGAGGGCGATCGGGGAGCTGTTTTTT
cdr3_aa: CASSLRAIGELFF

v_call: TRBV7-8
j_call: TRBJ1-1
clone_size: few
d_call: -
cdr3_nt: TGTGCCAGCAGCCCCGGCGGCATGAACACTGAAGCTTTCTTT
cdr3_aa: CASSPGGMNTEAFF

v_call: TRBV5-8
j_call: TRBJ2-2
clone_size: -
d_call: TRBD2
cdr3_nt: TGTGCCAGCAGACGAGGGAGGGGAGGGTCCGGCGGGGAGCTGTTTTTT
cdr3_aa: CASRRGRGGSGGELFF

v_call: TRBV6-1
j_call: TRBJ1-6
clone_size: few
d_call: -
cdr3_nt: TGTGCCAGCAGTGACATTTATAATTCACCCCTCCACTTT
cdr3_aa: CASSDIYNSPLHF

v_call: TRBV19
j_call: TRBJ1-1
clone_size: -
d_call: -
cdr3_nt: TGTGCCAGTAGTATAGATCTCACTGAAGCTTTCTTT
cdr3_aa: CASSIDLTEAFF

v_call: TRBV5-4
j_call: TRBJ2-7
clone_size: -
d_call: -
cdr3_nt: TGTGCCAGCAGTCCATCCCACCCCACGAGGGACGAGCAGTACTTC
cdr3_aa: CASSPSHPTRDEQYF

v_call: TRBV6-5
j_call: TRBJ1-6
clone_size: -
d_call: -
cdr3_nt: TGTGCCAGCATGGAGAGTTTCTCCTATAATTCACCCCTCCACTTT
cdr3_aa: CASMESFSYNSPLHF